A single T cell receptor beta chain is shown here with its context. The target antigen is unknown. These data come from a study of blood T cells in healthy people across ages. Germline values: CDR1 MDHEN, CDR2 SYDVKM. The CDR3 extends over 16 amino acids. V lost 1 base, J lost 0 bases, and 4 bases stayed unmatched. Study-wide findings and caveats: Strongly correlated with naive T cell percentage was TCR beta diversity. The study regarded diversity estimates from one million T cells as underestimates.

Through a sample-barcoded 5' primer and a J-beta primer mix, a second PCR was run for about 7 to 12 cycles. Unique molecular identifiers of 12 random nucleotides labeled each cDNA. One entry per CDR3 protein results from TCRdb running MiXCR on the 5' RACE reads. The sample contains hundreds of thousands of distinct CDR3 sequences, about 40% of which appear only once. Samples each yielded at least 6 micrograms of total RNA. The V gene is TRBV28, the J gene TRBJ2-5, with 8 positions matching TRBD2. Sequenced input: blood. The clonotype comes from a woman between 55 and 75 years old in good health. CDR3 residues: CASSLYWRGDQETQYF. Written as DNA, the CDR3 is TGTGCCAGCAGTTTATACTGGCGGGGGGACCAAGAGACCCAGTACTTC.